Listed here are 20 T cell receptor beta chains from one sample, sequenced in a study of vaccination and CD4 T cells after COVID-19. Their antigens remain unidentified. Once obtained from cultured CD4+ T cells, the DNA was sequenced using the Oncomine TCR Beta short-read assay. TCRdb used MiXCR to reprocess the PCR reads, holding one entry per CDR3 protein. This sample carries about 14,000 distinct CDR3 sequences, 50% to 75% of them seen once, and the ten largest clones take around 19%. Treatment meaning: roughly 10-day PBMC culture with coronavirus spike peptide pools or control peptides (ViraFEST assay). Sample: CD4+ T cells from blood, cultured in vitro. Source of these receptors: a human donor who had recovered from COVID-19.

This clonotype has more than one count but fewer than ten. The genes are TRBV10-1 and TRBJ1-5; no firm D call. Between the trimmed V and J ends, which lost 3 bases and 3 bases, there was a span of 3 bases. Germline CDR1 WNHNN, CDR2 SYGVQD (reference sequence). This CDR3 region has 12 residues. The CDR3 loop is CASSDNNQPQHF. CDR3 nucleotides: TGCGCCAGCAGTGACAACAATCAGCCCCAGCATTTT.

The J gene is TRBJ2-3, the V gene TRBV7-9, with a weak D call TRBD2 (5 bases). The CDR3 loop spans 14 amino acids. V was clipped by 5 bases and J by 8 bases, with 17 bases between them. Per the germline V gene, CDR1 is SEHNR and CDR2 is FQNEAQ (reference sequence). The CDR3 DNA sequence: TGTGCCAGCAGCCAGGACTCGATCCCCGGTACGCAGTATTTT. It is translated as CASSQDSIPGTQYF.

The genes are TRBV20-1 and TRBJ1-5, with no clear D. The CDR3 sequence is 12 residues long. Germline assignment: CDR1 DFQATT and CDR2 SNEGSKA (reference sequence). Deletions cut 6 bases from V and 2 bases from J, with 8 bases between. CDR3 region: CSAGNGNQPQHF. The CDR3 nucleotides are TGCAGTGCGGGCAACGGCAATCAGCCCCAGCATTTT.

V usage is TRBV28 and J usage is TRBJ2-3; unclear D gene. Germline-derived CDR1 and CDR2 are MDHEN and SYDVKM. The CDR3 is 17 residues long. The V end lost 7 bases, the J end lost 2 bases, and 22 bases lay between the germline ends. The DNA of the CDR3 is TGTGCCAGCAATACGGTATTCGCTTTAAGGGACACAGATACGCAGTATTTT. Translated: CASNTVFALRDTDTQYF. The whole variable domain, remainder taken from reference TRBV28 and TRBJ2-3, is DVKVTQSSRYLVKRTGEKVFLECVQDMDHENMFWYRQDPGLGLRLIYFSYDVKMKEKGDIPEGYSVSREKKERFSLILESASTNQTSMYLCASNTVFALRDTDTQYFGPGTRLTVL.

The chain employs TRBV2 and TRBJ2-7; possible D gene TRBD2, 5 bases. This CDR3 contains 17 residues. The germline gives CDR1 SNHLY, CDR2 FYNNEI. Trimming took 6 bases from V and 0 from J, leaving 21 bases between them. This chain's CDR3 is CASSEGREFQVSYEQYF. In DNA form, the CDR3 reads TGTGCCAGCAGCGAGGGCCGCGAGTTCCAGGTCTCCTACGAGCAGTACTTC.

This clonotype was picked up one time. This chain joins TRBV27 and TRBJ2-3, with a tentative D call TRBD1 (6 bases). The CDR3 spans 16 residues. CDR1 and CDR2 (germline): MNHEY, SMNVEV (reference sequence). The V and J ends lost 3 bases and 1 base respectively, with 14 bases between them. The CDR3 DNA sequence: TGTGCCAGCAGTTTCACCGGGACAAAACGCACAGATACGCAGTATTTT. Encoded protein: CASSFTGTKRTDTQYF.

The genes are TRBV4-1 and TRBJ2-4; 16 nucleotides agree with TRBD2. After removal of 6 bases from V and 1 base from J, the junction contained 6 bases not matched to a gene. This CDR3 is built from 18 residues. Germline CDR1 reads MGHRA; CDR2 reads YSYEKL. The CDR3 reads CASSPGLAGGRAKNIQYF. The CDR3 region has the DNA TGCGCCAGCAGTCCGGGACTAGCGGGAGGGAGGGCCAAAAACATTCAGTACTTC.

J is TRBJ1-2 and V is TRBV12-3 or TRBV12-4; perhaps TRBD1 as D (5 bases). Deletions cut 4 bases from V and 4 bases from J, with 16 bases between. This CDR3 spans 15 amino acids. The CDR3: CASSSGHKEGYGYTF. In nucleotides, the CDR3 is TGTGCCAGCAGTTCCGGACATAAAGAGGGCTATGGCTACACCTTC.

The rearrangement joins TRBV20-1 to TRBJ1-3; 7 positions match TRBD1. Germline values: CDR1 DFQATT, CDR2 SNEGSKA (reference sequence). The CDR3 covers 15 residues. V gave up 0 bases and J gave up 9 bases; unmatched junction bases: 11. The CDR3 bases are TGCAGTGCTAGAGATCGAGTACAGGGGTTGGCCACCATATATTTT. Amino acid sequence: CSARDRVQGLATIYF.

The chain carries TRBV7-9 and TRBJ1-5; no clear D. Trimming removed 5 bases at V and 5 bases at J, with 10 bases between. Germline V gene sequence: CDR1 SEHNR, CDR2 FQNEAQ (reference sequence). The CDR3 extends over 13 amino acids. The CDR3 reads CASSAAWDQPQHF. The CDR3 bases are TGTGCCAGCAGCGCCGCATGGGATCAGCCCCAGCATTTT.

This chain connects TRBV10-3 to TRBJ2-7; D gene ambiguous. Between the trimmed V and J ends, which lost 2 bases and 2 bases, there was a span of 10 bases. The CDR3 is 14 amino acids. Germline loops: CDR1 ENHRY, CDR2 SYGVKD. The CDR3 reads CAISEGAAPYEQYF. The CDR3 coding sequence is TGTGCCATCAGTGAGGGCGCAGCGCCCTACGAGCAGTACTTC.

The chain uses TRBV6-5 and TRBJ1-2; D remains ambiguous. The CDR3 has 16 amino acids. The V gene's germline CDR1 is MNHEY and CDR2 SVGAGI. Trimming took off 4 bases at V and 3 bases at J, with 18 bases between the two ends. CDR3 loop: CASSSDLWTDYYGYTF. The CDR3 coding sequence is TGTGCCAGCAGTTCGGATCTTTGGACGGATTACTATGGCTACACCTTC.

The CDR3 loop reads CASSIDREAPLHF. CDR3 DNA: TGTGCCAGTAGTATTGACAGGGAGGCACCCCTCCACTTT. The chain carries TRBV19 and TRBJ1-6, with 7 bases matching TRBD1. V lost 3 bases and J lost 11; bases outside the gene matches: 4. The CDR3 contains 13 residues. Germline V gene sequence: CDR1 LNHDA, CDR2 SQIVND (reference sequence).

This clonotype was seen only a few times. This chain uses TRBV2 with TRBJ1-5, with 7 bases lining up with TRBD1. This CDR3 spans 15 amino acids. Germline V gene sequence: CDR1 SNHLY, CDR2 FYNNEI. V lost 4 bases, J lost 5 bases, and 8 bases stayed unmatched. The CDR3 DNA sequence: TGTGCCAGCAGTGCCCGACAGGGAAACTATCAGCCCCAGCATTTT. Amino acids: CASSARQGNYQPQHF.

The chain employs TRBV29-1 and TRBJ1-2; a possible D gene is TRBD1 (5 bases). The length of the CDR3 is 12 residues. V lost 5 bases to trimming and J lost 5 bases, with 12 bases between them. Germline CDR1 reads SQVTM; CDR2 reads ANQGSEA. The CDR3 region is CSVRNRTYGYTF. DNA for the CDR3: TGCAGCGTTCGCAATAGGACATATGGCTACACCTTC. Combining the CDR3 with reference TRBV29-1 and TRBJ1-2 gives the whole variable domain SAVISQKPSRDICQRGTSLTIQCQVDSQVTMMFWYRQQPGQSLTLIATANQGSEATYESGFVIDKFPISRPNLTFSTLTVSNMSPEDSSIYLCSVRNRTYGYTFGSGTRLTVV.

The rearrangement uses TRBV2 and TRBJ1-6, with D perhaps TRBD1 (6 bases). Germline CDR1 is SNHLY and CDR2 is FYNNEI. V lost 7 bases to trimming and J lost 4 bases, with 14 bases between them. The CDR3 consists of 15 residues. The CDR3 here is CASIPQGRYNSPLHF. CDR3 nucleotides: TGTGCCAGCATCCCACAGGGACGGTATAATTCACCCCTCCACTTT.

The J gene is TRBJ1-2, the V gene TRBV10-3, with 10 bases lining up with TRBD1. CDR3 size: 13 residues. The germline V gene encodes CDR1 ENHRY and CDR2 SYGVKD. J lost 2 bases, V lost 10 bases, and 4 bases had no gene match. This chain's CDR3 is CATGQGGNYGYTF. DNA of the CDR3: TGTGCCACCGGACAGGGGGGAAACTATGGCTACACCTTC.

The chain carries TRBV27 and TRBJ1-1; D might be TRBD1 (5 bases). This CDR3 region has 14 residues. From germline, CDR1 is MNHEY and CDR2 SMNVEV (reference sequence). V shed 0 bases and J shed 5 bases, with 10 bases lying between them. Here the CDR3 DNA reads TGTGCCAGCAGTTTATCAGGGGAGGTGACTGAAGCTTTCTTT. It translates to CASSLSGEVTEAFF.

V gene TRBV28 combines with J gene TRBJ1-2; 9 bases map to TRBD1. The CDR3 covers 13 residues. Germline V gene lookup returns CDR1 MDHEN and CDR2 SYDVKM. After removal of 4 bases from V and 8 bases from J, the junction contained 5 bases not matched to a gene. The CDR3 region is CASSSQGARGYTF. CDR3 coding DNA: TGTGCCAGCAGTTCACAGGGGGCGCGGGGCTACACCTTC.

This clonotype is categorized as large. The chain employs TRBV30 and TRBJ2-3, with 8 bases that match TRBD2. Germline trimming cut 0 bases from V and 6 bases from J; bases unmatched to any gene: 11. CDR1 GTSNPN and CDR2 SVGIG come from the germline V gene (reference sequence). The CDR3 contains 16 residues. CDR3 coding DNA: TGTGCCTGGAGTGTAGGATTAAGCGGGGGTGGTGATACGCAGTATTTT. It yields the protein CAWSVGLSGGGDTQYF.